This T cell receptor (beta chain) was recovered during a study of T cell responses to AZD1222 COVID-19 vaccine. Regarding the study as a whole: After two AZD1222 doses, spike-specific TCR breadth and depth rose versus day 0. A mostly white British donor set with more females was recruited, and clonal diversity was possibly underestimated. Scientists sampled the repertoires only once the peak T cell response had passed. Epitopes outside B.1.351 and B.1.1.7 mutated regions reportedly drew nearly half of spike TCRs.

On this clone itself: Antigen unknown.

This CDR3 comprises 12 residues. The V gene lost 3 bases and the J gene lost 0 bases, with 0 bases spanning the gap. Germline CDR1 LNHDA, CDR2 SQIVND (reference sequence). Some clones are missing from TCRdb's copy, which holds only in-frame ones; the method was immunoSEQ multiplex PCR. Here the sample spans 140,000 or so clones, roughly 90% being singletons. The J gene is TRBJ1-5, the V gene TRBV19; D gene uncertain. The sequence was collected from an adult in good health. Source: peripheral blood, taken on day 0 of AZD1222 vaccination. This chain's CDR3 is CASSISNQPQHF. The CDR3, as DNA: TGTGCCAGTAGTATTAGCAATCAGCCCCAGCATTTT.